These T cell receptor beta chains were read from a single sample in a study of blood T cell repertoires in COVID-19. Clones were read by immunoSEQ multiplex PCR, and TCRdb kept only the in-frame ones, dropping some. The sample has about 200,000 clones, about 83% seen once. Specimen: PBMCs or T cells enriched from blood (not recorded which). The receptors here all came from a man aged 40-49 years with acute COVID-19. Each CDR3 is given with its conserved first and last residue. A D gene is named only where the DNA matches it firmly. A clone size is listed for some rows: how often the clone was seen (once, few, many), or a class if it is expanded.

>TRBJ2-1|NA|TRBV27|TRBD2
CASTGTSGFSSYNEQFF
TGTGCCAGTACCGGGACTAGCGGGTTTAGCTCCTACAATGAGCAGTTCTTC
>TRBJ1-4|NA|TRBV10-3|TRBD1
CAISERQGVDEKLFF
TGTGCCATCAGTGAAAGACAGGGAGTTGACGAAAAACTGTTTTTT
>TRBJ2-5|NA|TRBV6-1|NA
CASSESRAETQYF
TGTGCCAGCAGTGAAAGCAGGGCCGAGACCCAGTACTTC
>TRBJ2-5|NA|TRBV5-5|TRBD1
CASSLVATGAETQYF
TGTGCCAGCAGCTTGGTTGCGACAGGGGCCGAGACCCAGTACTTC
>TRBJ2-6|NA|TRBV19|NA
CASSTQAGANVLTF
TGTGCCAGTAGTACTCAGGCTGGGGCCAACGTCCTGACTTTC
>TRBJ1-2|once|TRBV19|NA
CASRQNNYGYTF
TGTGCCAGCCGACAGAATAACTATGGCTACACCTTC
>TRBJ1-2|NA|TRBV4-1|TRBD1
CASSQTKTGQGPRGYGYTF
TGCGCCAGCAGCCAGACGAAAACGGGACAGGGGCCCCGCGGGTATGGCTACACCTTC
>TRBJ2-7|NA|TRBV6-5|TRBD2
CASSRTWEGKDEQYF
TGTGCCAGCAGTCGCACCTGGGAGGGGAAGGACGAGCAGTACTTC
>TRBJ2-7|NA|TRBV5-1|NA
CASSLAGGSHEQYF
TGCGCCAGCAGCTTGGCCGGAGGGAGCCACGAGCAGTACTTC
>TRBJ2-7|NA|TRBV25-1|TRBD1
CASRPKKGALDYEQYF
TGTGCCAGCAGGCCCAAAAAGGGGGCCCTGGATTACGAGCAGTACTTC
>TRBJ2-7|NA|TRBV30|NA
CAWSVTGGSEQYF
TGTGCCTGGAGTGTAACAGGAGGGAGCGAGCAGTACTTC
>TRBJ2-6|NA|TRBV7-9|NA
CASSSPQGLGRANVLTF
TGTGCCAGCAGCTCGCCGCAGGGACTGGGGAGGGCCAACGTCCTGACTTTC
>TRBJ2-1|NA|TRBV19|TRBD2
CASTPRGGSSYNEQFF
TGTGCCAGTACCCCAAGGGGCGGGAGCTCCTACAATGAGCAGTTCTTC
>TRBJ2-7|many|TRBV2|NA
CASSEMQPDMGEQYF
TGTGCCAGCAGTGAAATGCAGCCCGACATGGGCGAGCAGTACTTC
>TRBJ2-1|NA|TRBV19|NA
CASTAISGSYNEQFF
TGTGCCAGTACCGCTATATCAGGCTCCTACAATGAGCAGTTCTTC
>TRBJ2-1|NA|TRBV3-1/TRBV3-2|NA
CASSQVGTSGEQFF
TGTGCCAGCAGCCAAGTTGGGACTTCTGGTGAGCAGTTCTTC
>TRBJ2-7|NA|TRBV4-1|NA
CASSPLLSAITYEQYF
TGCGCCAGCAGCCCCCTCTTAAGCGCGATCACCTACGAGCAGTACTTC
>TRBJ1-1|NA|TRBV19|TRBD1
CASSPNRGRDTEAFF
TGTGCCAGTAGTCCCAACAGGGGAAGGGACACTGAAGCTTTCTTT
>TRBJ2-1|NA|TRBV9|TRBD2
CASSAYSSGTSGSRQFF
TGTGCCAGCAGTGCTTACAGTTCCGGGACTAGCGGGAGTCGACAGTTCTTC
>TRBJ2-7|NA|TRBV5-4|NA
CASSLTAAYEQYF
TGTGCCAGCAGCTTGACAGCAGCCTACGAGCAGTACTTC
>TRBJ2-1|NA|TRBV5-1|NA
CASSGRGWVEQFF
TGCGCCAGCAGCGGGAGAGGGTGGGTTGAGCAGTTCTTC
>TRBJ1-1|NA|TRBV28|NA
CASSSGAGRTEAFF
TGTGCCAGCAGTTCGGGTGCTGGGAGGACTGAAGCTTTCTTT
>TRBJ1-2|NA|TRBV27|TRBD1
CASRPGTGAGYTF
TGTGCCAGCAGGCCCGGGACAGGGGCTGGCTACACCTTC
>TRBJ2-1|NA|TRBV5-5|NA
CASSPGGVNEQFF
TGTGCCAGCAGCCCCGGAGGGGTCAATGAGCAGTTCTTC
>TRBJ1-5|NA|TRBV29-1|NA
CSVKGDGNQPQHF
TGCAGCGTGAAAGGAGACGGGAATCAGCCCCAGCATTTT
>TRBJ1-4|NA|TRBV7-9|NA
CASSADSTHNEKLFF
TGTGCCAGCAGCGCCGATAGCACCCATAATGAAAAACTGTTTTTT
>TRBJ2-7|NA|TRBV11-2|NA
CASSFSVYEQYF
TGTGCCAGCAGCTTCTCAGTTTACGAGCAGTACTTC
>TRBJ2-5|NA|TRBV27|TRBD2
CASSTTSGQETQYF
TGTGCCAGCAGTACCACTAGCGGTCAAGAGACCCAGTACTTC
>TRBJ2-7|once|TRBV10-3|TRBD1
CAIGGQGYEQYF
TGTGCCATCGGGGGACAGGGCTACGAGCAGTACTTC
>TRBJ2-3|NA|TRBV29-1|TRBD2
CSVSGTSGRGADTQYF
TGCAGCGTTAGCGGGACTAGCGGGAGAGGGGCAGATACGCAGTATTTT
>TRBJ1-2|NA|TRBV27|TRBD1
CASRLQGSYGYTF
TGTGCCAGCAGGTTACAGGGGTCTTATGGCTACACCTTC
>TRBJ2-5|NA|TRBV7-9|NA
CASSPGVSKYF
TGTGCCAGCAGCCCAGGGGTTTCCAAGTACTTC
>TRBJ2-7|NA|TRBV27|NA
CASSLGRPGYEQYF
TGTGCCAGCAGTTTGGGCCGACCGGGGTACGAGCAGTACTTC
>TRBJ1-2|NA|TRBV30|NA
CAWQRTIEGYTF
TGTGCCTGGCAAAGAACCATTGAGGGCTACACCTTC
>TRBJ2-1|NA|TRBV19|TRBD1
CASSTGTGFHEQFF
TGTGCCAGTAGCACCGGGACAGGGTTCCATGAGCAGTTCTTC
>TRBJ2-3|NA|TRBV6-1|NA
CASSERRNSDTQYF
TGTGCCAGCAGTGAGAGGCGGAATTCAGATACGCAGTATTTT
>TRBJ1-5|NA|TRBV19|NA
CASSTEHSNQPQHF
TGTGCCAGTTCGACAGAGCATAGCAATCAGCCCCAGCATTTT
>TRBJ2-3|NA|TRBV29-1|NA
CSVKDSSDTQYF
TGCAGCGTTAAAGACAGTTCAGATACGCAGTATTTT
>TRBJ2-1|NA|TRBV9|TRBD2
CASSSRDGRGNEQFF
TGTGCCAGCTCATCCAGGGACGGGAGGGGTAATGAGCAGTTCTTC
>TRBJ2-6|NA|TRBV19|NA
CASSVTAVEANVLTF
TGTGCCAGTAGTGTGACCGCGGTGGAGGCCAACGTCCTGACTTTC
>TRBJ2-7|NA|TRBV11-2|TRBD2
CASSLGTSGIGYEQYF
TGTGCCAGCAGCTTAGGGACTAGCGGGATAGGGTACGAGCAGTACTTC
>TRBJ1-5|NA|TRBV7-2|TRBD1
CASSPQTGLSNQPQHF
TGTGCCAGCAGTCCACAGACAGGGTTGAGCAATCAGCCCCAGCATTTT
>TRBJ2-7|few|TRBV19|NA
CASSISPYEQYF
TGTGCCAGTAGTATCTCCCCGTACGAGCAGTACTTC
>TRBJ1-5|NA|TRBV6-5|NA
CASSYGGNGQPQHF
TGTGCCAGCAGTTACGGGGGGAATGGTCAGCCCCAGCATTTT
>TRBJ2-5|NA|TRBV11-2|TRBD2
CASSLGISGTLQETQYF
TGTGCCAGCAGCTTAGGGATTAGCGGGACCCTCCAAGAGACCCAGTACTTC